A single sample gave rise to the 22 T cell receptor beta chains below, sequenced in a study of identical twins. TCRdb reprocessed the 5' RACE reads via MiXCR and lists one record per CDR3 protein. The sample holds about 700,000 distinct CDR3 sequences, less than 7% seen once. The sample taken for sequencing was naive T cells sorted from blood. The receptors shown here come from a man younger than 35 in good health.

The chain employs TRBV4-2 and TRBJ1-2; perhaps TRBD1 as D (5 bases). Trimming stripped 4 bases from V and 2 bases from J, with 14 bases between. The CDR3 spans 15 residues. CDR1 and CDR2 (germline): LGHNA, YNFKEQ. CDR3 bases: TGTGCCAGCAGCCCAGACGGACAACTGAACTATGGCTACACCTTC. Translation gives CASSPDGQLNYGYTF.

There are a few counts of this clonotype. The genes are TRBV6-5 and TRBJ2-1; D might be TRBD2 (6 bases). This CDR3 contains 16 residues. The germline V and J ends were trimmed by 0 bases and 2 bases, with 11 bases remaining between them. The germline CDR1 and CDR2 sequences are MNHEY and SVGAGI. The CDR3 spells CASSYSAGWAYNEQFF. The CDR3 region has the DNA TGTGCCAGCAGTTACTCAGCGGGTTGGGCCTACAATGAGCAGTTCTTC.

This clonotype was picked up many times. V and J are TRBV20-1 and TRBJ2-3; TRBD2 matches at 8 bases. V was pared by 1 base and J by 0 bases, with 9 bases of the junction left unmatched. The CDR3 covers 17 residues. CDR1 is DFQATT, CDR2 SNEGSKA, per germline (reference sequence). DNA for the CDR3: TGCAGTGCTAGAGGACAAACTACTAGCGGCAGCACAGATACGCAGTATTTT. It codes for CSARGQTTSGSTDTQYF.

The chain has TRBV5-5 and TRBJ2-2, with D tentatively TRBD1 (6 bases). Germline values: CDR1 SGHKS, CDR2 YYEKEE (reference sequence). The CDR3 contains 14 residues. The ends were cut back, 8 bases at V and 3 bases at J, with 14 bases in the middle. CDR3 nucleotide sequence: TGTGCCAGTCGATCAGGGGATGACACCGGGGAGCTGTTTTTT. Its protein is CASRSGDDTGELFF. The whole variable domain, filled in from reference TRBV5-5 and TRBJ2-2, reads DAGVTQSPTHLIKTRGQQVTLRCSPISGHKSVSWYQQVLGQGPQFIFQYYEKEERGRGNFPDRFSARQFPNYSSELNVNALLLGDSALYLCASRSGDDTGELFFGEGSRLTVL.

The rearrangement uses TRBV12-3 or TRBV12-4 and TRBJ2-5, with 7 positions matching TRBD1. V was pared by 6 bases and J by 5 bases, with 6 bases of the junction left unmatched. This CDR3 comprises 13 residues. CDR3 loop: CASRKTGMETQYF. CDR3 sequence (DNA): TGTGCCAGCAGGAAGACAGGGATGGAGACCCAGTACTTC.

This rearrangement joins TRBV7-6 to TRBJ2-5, with D unclear. The CDR3 spans 15 residues. Trimming removed 2 bases from V and 3 bases from J, with 13 bases in between. Germline CDR1 reads SGHVS; CDR2 reads FNYEAQ. The CDR3 sequence: CASSLSGVFKETQYF. The CDR3 DNA sequence: TGTGCCAGCAGCTTAAGTGGAGTGTTCAAAGAGACCCAGTACTTC.

This clonotype was counted ten times or more. V and J are TRBV6-5 and TRBJ2-5, with 11 bases matching TRBD2. This CDR3 is 17 amino acids long. V shed 2 bases, J shed 4 bases, and the junction held 9 bases outside the gene matches. The germline V gene has CDR1 MNHEY and CDR2 SVGAGI. Written as DNA, the CDR3 is TGTGCCAGCAGTTACGGGATACTAGCGGGAGATGGAGAGACCCAGTACTTC. This gives the protein CASSYGILAGDGETQYF.

There are many counts of this clonotype. The chain links TRBV20-1 to TRBJ2-5, with TRBD2 as a possible D gene (6 bases). The CDR3 totals 16 residues. CDR1 is DFQATT and CDR2 is SNEGSKA in the germline V gene (reference sequence). V lost 6 bases, J lost 2 bases, and 22 bases lay in between. CDR3 loop: CSARQLVLATQETQYF. As DNA, the CDR3 is TGCAGTGCCAGGCAATTGGTTCTAGCGACTCAAGAGACCCAGTACTTC.

The sample holds many counts of this clonotype. This chain links TRBV5-1 with TRBJ2-1; TRBD1 is a possible D gene (6 bases). The CDR3 covers 17 residues. V lost 3 bases and J lost 0, with 16 bases in between. Germline V gene data show CDR1 as SGHRS and CDR2 as YFSETQ. The CDR3 loop is CASSSQGDKSSYNEQFF. CDR3 DNA sequence: TGCGCCAGCAGCTCACAGGGCGACAAAAGCTCCTACAATGAGCAGTTCTTC.

This clonotype appeared a few times. CDR3 region: CASSQGTGDNSPLHF. The DNA for the CDR3 is TGTGCCAGCAGCCAGGGGACAGGGGATAATTCACCCCTCCACTTT. The V gene is TRBV4-2, the J gene TRBJ1-6; TRBD1 matches at 10 bases. With 3 bases clipped from V and 5 bases from J, the junction kept 1 base outside the gene matches. CDR1 LGHNA and CDR2 YNFKEQ come from the germline V gene. CDR3 length: 15 amino acids.

In this sample, this clonotype turned up a few times. V and J are TRBV12-3 or TRBV12-4 and TRBJ1-5; 11 bases map to TRBD1. The ends lost 5 bases at V and 7 bases at J; junction bases unmatched: 10. The CDR3 has 16 residues. CDR3 in DNA: TGTGCCAGCAGTCCGCGGGACAGGGGGATTCTGCAGCCCCAGCATTTT. Protein: CASSPRDRGILQPQHF.

This clonotype appeared many times. The gene calls are TRBV2 and TRBJ2-7; no clear D. The CDR3 runs to 12 residues. The V gene lost 7 bases and the J gene lost 3 bases, with 10 bases spanning the gap. CDR1 is SNHLY, CDR2 FYNNEI, per germline. CDR3 amino acids: CASTLGLYEQYF. CDR3 DNA sequence: TGTGCCAGCACTCTAGGCCTCTACGAGCAGTACTTC.

The J gene is TRBJ1-2, the V gene TRBV9; a possible D gene is TRBD1 (6 bases). From germline, CDR1 is SGDLS and CDR2 YYNGEE. Trimming left V 2 bases short and J 2 bases short, with 16 bases between. The CDR3 is 16 amino acids. The CDR3 coding sequence is TGTGCCAGCAGCGTTATCCCAGGGGATTCAAACTATGGCTACACCTTC. Encoded protein: CASSVIPGDSNYGYTF.

In DNA, the CDR3 is TGTGCCAGCAGCTTAGCGGACAGGGGGCATGGCAATGAGCAGTTCTTC. This gives the protein CASSLADRGHGNEQFF. V gene TRBV7-9 combines with J gene TRBJ2-1; TRBD1 matches at 11 bases. This CDR3 has 16 residues. Losses at the gene ends were 0 bases for V and 6 bases for J; bases not matched to a gene: 4. CDR1 and CDR2 from the germline V gene are SEHNR and FQNEAQ (reference sequence).

In its sample, this clonotype was seen many times. The genes are TRBV7-9 and TRBJ2-7; 10 bases map to TRBD2. J was trimmed by 5 bases and V by 3 bases; bases with no gene match: 7. This CDR3 comprises 15 residues. CDR1 is SEHNR and CDR2 is FQNEAQ in the germline V gene (reference sequence). The CDR3 coding sequence is TGTGCCAGCAGCTTTCCAACTAGCGGGATAAACGAGCAGTACTTC. Encoded protein: CASSFPTSGINEQYF. Drawing the rest from reference TRBV7-9 and TRBJ2-7, the complete variable domain is DTGVSQNPRHKITKRGQNVTFRCDPISEHNRLYWYRQTLGQGPEFLTYFQNEAQLEKSRLLSDRFSAERPKGSFSTLEIQRTEQGDSAMYLCASSFPTSGINEQYFGPGTRLTVT.

The genes are TRBV14 and TRBJ1-1; D is uncertain. The CDR3 consists of 14 residues. CDR1 and CDR2 from the germline V gene are SGHDN and FVKESK. V dropped 0 bases and J dropped 6 bases, with 11 bases sitting between them. The CDR3 loop is CASSQEVPTAEAFF. CDR3 nucleotide sequence: TGTGCCAGCAGCCAAGAGGTTCCTACCGCTGAAGCTTTCTTT.

The chain couples TRBV27 to TRBJ2-2; 9 bases are a match to TRBD1. The V and J ends lost 0 bases and 6 bases, in that order; junction bases with no gene match: 2. Germline V gives CDR1 MNHEY, CDR2 SMNVEV (reference sequence). The CDR3 has 15 amino acids. The CDR3 sequence is CASSLSTGGSGELFF. CDR3 nucleotide sequence: TGTGCCAGCAGTTTATCCACAGGGGGCTCCGGGGAGCTGTTTTTT.

This clonotype was recorded at least ten times. The chain combines TRBV10-3 with TRBJ2-3; TRBD2 matches at 14 bases. V lost 4 bases and J lost 3; bases outside the gene matches: 12. Germline V gene lookup returns CDR1 ENHRY and CDR2 SYGVKD. This CDR3 is 19 amino acids long. The CDR3 sequence: CAISASGTSGSGRTDTQYF. Here the CDR3 DNA reads TGTGCCATCAGTGCCTCCGGGACTAGCGGGAGCGGTCGAACAGATACGCAGTATTTT.

The V call is TRBV15, the J call TRBJ2-7, with D possibly TRBD2 on 5 matching bases. From germline, CDR1 is LNHNV and CDR2 YYDKDF (reference sequence). The CDR3 loop spans 17 amino acids. V lost 0 bases and J 0 bases, leaving 15 bases between the germline ends. CDR3 DNA: TGTGCCACCAGCAGAGATATTGGCCCGGGGAGCTCCTACGAGCAGTACTTC. It codes for CATSRDIGPGSSYEQYF.

The V gene is TRBV5-1, the J gene TRBJ1-1, with D possibly matching TRBD1 (6 bases). With 5 bases removed from V and 5 bases from J, the gap between germline ends came to 16 bases. The length of the CDR3 is 14 residues. Germline V CDR1 and CDR2: SGHRS, YFSETQ. The CDR3 bases are TGCGCCAGCAGAGCACTACAGGGAAGGACTGAAGCTTTCTTT. As protein: CASRALQGRTEAFF. Based on the CDR3 plus reference TRBV5-1 and TRBJ1-1, the full variable domain is KAGVTQTPRYLIKTRGQQVTLSCSPISGHRSVSWYQQTPGQGLQFLFEYFSETQRNKGNFPGRFSGRQFSNSRSEMNVSTLELGDSALYLCASRALQGRTEAFFGQGTRLTVV.

V and J are TRBV30 and TRBJ2-2; 11 positions agree with TRBD1. This CDR3 is built from 15 residues. Germline CDR1 and CDR2: GTSNPN and SVGIG (reference sequence). The trim removed 3 bases at V and 6 bases at J, leaving 6 bases unmatched. CDR3 nucleotide sequence: TGTGCCTGGAGGGGACAGGGACAGGGGGCCGGGGAGCTGTTTTTT. It encodes CAWRGQGQGAGELFF.

This clonotype appeared a few times. The gene calls are TRBV18 and TRBJ2-1, with D maybe TRBD2 (6 bases). Germline loops: CDR1 KGHSH, CDR2 LQKENI. V gave up 2 bases and J gave up 6 bases, with 14 bases separating them. The CDR3 extends over 15 amino acids. The CDR3 here is CASSPSRGGGNEQFF. The DNA of the CDR3 is TGTGCCAGCTCACCAAGTCGGGGAGGCGGCAATGAGCAGTTCTTC.